This TCR beta chain was captured by sequencing in a study of beta chain features in type 1 diabetes. Study-wide results and limits: It was not settled here whether HLA type affects TCRB rearrangement.

CDR3 length: 16 amino acids. Trimming removed 2 bases at V and 3 bases at J, with 17 bases between. Germline V gives CDR1 MDHEN, CDR2 SYDVKM. Every isolated RNA sample was fully reverse transcribed, so sequencing captured expressed TCRB transcripts. Libraries were prepared by immunoSEQ multiplex PCR; TCRdb keeps only in-frame clonotypes and omits some of them. The table has about 110,000 clones, approximately 37% seen once; the top ten hold more than 0.06%. About this clone itself: The antigen is not known.

This clonotype was sampled from a woman under 30 in good health. The sequencing sample was made of stem cell memory CD4+ T cells from blood. The chain links TRBV28 to TRBJ2-7, with TRBD1 as a possible D gene (6 bases). The CDR3 nucleotides read TGTGCCAGCAGTTTACAGGGACACCCAAGCGACTACGAGCAGTACTTC. Protein product: CASSLQGHPSDYEQYF.